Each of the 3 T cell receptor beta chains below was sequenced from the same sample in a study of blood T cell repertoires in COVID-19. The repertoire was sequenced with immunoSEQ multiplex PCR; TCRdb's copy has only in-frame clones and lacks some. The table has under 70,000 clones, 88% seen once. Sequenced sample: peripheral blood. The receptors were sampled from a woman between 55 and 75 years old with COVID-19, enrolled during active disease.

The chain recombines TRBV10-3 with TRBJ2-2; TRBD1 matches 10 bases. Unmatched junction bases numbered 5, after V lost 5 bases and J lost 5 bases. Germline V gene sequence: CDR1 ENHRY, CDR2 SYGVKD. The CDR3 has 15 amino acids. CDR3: CAISPGQGGTGELFF. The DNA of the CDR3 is TGTGCCATCAGTCCCGGACAGGGGGGGACCGGGGAGCTGTTTTTT.

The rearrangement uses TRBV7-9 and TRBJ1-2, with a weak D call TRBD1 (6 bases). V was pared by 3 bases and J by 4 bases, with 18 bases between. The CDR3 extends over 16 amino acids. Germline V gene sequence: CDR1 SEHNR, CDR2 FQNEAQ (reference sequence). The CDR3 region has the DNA TGTGCCAGCAGCTTTGAGTGGCAGGGGAGTGGCTATGGCTACACCTTC. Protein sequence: CASSFEWQGSGYGYTF.

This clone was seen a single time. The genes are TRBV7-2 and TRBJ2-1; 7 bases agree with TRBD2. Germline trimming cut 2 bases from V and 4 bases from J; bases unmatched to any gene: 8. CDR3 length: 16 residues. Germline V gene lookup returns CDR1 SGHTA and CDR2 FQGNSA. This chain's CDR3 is CASSLRLTSLYNEQFF. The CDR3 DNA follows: TGTGCCAGCAGCTTAAGGTTGACTAGCCTTTACAATGAGCAGTTCTTC.